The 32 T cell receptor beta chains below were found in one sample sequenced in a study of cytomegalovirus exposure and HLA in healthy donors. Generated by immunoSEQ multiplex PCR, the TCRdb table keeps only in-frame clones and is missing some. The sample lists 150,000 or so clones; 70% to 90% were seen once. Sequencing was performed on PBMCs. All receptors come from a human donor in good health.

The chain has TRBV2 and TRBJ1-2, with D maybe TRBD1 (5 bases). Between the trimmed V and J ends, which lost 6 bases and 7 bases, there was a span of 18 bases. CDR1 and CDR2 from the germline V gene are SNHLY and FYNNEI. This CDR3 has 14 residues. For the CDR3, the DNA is TGTGCCAGCAGGATGCTAGACAGAAAGGGTGGCTACACCTTC. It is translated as CASRMLDRKGGYTF.

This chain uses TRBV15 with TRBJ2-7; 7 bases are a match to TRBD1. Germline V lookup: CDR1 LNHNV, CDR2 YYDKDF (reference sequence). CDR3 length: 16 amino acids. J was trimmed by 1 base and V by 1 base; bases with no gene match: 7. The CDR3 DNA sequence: TGTGCCACCAGCAGAGGCACAGGGGCCGGGTCCTACGAGCAGTACTTC. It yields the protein CATSRGTGAGSYEQYF.

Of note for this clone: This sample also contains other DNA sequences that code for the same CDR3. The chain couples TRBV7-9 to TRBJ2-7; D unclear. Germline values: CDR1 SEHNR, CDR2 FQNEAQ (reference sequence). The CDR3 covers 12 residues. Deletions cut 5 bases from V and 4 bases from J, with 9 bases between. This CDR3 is CASSSRVYEQYF. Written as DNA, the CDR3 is TGTGCCAGCAGCAGCCGGGTTTACGAGCAGTACTTC.

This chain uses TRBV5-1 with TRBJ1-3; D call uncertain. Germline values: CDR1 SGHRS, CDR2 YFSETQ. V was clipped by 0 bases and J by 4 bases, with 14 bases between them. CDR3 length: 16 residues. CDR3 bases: TGCGCCAGCAGCTTGGCCCCCTCGAGATACGGAAACACCATATATTTT. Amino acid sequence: CASSLAPSRYGNTIYF.

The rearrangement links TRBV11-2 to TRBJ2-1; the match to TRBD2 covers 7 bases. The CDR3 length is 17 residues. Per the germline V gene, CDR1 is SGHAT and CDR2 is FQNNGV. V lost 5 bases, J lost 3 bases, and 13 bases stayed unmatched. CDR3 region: CASSSPDLQRGYNEQFF. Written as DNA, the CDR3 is TGTGCCAGCAGCAGCCCAGATTTACAGCGGGGCTACAATGAGCAGTTCTTC.

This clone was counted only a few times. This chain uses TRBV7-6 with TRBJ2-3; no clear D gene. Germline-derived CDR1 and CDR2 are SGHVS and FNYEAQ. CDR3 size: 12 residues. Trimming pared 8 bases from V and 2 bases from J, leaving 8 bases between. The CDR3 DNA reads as TGTGCCAGCTCAACAGCCACAGATACGCAGTATTTT. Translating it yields CASSTATDTQYF.

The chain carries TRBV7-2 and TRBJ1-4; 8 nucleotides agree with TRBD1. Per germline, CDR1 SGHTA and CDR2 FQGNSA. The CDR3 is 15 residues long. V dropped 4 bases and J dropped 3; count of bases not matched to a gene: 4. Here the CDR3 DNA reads TGTGCCAGCAGCTCTAGACAGGGGCCTAATGAAAAACTGTTTTTT. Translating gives CASSSRQGPNEKLFF.

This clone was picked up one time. The CDR3 loop is CASRDSGRGGEQYF. Here the CDR3 DNA reads TGTGCCAGCAGGGATAGCGGGAGGGGAGGCGAGCAGTACTTC. This chain connects TRBV2 to TRBJ2-7; 11 nucleotides align to TRBD2. After removal of 6 bases from V and 6 bases from J, the junction contained 7 bases not matched to a gene. The CDR3 contains 14 residues. The germline V gene has CDR1 SNHLY and CDR2 FYNNEI.

In nucleotides, the CDR3 is TGTGCCAGCAGCTATTCGACTAGCGGGCACACCGGGGAGCTGTTTTTT. It codes for CASSYSTSGHTGELFF. This chain uses TRBV7-3 with TRBJ2-2, with 10 nucleotides matching TRBD2. CDR1 SGHTA and CDR2 FQGTGA come from the germline V gene. The CDR3 covers 16 residues. The trim removed 4 bases at V and 3 bases at J, leaving 5 bases unmatched. The entire variable domain, with the rest obtained from reference TRBV7-3 and TRBJ2-2, is as follows: GAGVSQTPSNKVTEKGKYVELRCDPISGHTALYWYRQSLGQGPEFLIYFQGTGAADDSGLPNDRFFAVRPEGSVSTLKIQRTERGDSAVYLCASSYSTSGHTGELFFGEGSRLTVL.

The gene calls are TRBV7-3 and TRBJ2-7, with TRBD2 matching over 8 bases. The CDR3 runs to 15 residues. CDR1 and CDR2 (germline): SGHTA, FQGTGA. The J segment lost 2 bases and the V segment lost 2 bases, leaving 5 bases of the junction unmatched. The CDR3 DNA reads TGTGCCAGCAGCTTATCCAGCGGGGGAACCTACGAGCAGTACTTC. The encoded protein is CASSLSSGGTYEQYF.

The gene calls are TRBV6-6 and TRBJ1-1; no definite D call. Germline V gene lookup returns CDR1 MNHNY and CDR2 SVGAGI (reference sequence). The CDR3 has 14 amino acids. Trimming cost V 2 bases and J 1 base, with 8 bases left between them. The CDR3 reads CASSYLSGNTEAFF. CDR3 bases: TGTGCCAGCAGTTACCTCTCGGGGAACACTGAAGCTTTCTTT.

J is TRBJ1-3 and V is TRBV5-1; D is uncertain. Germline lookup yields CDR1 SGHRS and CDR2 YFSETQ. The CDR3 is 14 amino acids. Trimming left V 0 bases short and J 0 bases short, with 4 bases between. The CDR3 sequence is CASSLESSGNTIYF. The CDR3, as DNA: TGCGCCAGCAGCTTGGAGAGCTCTGGAAACACCATATATTTT. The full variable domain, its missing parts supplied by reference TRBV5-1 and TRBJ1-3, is KAGVTQTPRYLIKTRGQQVTLSCSPISGHRSVSWYQQTPGQGLQFLFEYFSETQRNKGNFPGRFSGRQFSNSRSEMNVSTLELGDSALYLCASSLESSGNTIYFGEGSWLTVV.

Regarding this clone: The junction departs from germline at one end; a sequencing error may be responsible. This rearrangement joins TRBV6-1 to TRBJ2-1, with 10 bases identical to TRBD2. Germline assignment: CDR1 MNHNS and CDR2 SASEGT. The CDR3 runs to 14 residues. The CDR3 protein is CASIELAGLNEQFF. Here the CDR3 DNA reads TGTGCCAGCATTGAACTAGCGGGACTCAATGAGCAGTTCTTC.

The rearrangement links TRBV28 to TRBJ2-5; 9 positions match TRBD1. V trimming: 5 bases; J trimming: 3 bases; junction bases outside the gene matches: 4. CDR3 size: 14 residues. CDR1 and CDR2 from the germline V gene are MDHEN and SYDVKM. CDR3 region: CASSQRDREETQYF. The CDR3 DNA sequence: TGTGCCAGCAGTCAGCGGGACAGGGAAGAGACCCAGTACTTC.

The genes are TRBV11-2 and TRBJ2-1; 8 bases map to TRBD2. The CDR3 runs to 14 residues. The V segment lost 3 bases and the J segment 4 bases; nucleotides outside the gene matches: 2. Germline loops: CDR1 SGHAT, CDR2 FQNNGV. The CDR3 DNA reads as TGTGCCAGCAGCTTTCGGGAGGGGTACAATGAGCAGTTCTTC. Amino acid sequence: CASSFREGYNEQFF.

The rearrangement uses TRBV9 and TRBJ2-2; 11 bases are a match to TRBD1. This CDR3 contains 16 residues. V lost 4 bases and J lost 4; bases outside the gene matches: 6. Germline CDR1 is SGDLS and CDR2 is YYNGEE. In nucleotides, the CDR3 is TGTGCCAGCAGCTTAACCGGGACAGGGGGCACCGGGGAGCTGTTTTTT. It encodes CASSLTGTGGTGELFF.

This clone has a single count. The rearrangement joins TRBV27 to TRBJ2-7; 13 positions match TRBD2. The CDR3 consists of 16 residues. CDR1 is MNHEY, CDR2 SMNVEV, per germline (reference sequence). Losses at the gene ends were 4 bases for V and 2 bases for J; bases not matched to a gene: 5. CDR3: CASSYIGTSGTYEQYF. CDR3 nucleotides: TGTGCCAGCAGTTATATCGGGACTAGCGGGACCTACGAGCAGTACTTC.

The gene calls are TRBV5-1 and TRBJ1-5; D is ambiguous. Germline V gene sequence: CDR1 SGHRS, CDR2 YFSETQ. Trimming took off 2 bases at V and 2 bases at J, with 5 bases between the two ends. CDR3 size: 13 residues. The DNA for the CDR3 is TGCGCCAGCAGCTTCACAGGCAATCAGCCCCAGCATTTT. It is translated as CASSFTGNQPQHF.

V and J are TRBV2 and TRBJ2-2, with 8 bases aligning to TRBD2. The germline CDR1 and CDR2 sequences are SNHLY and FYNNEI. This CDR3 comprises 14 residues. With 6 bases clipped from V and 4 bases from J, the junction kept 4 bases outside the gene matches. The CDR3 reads CASRGAGGTGELFF. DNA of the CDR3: TGTGCCAGCAGAGGGGCGGGAGGCACCGGGGAGCTGTTTTTT.

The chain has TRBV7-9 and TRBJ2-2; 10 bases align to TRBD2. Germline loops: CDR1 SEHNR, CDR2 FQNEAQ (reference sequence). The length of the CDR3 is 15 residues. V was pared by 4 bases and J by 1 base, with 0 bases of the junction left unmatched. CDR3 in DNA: TGTGCCAGCAGCTCTAGCGGGAGGAACACCGGGGAGCTGTTTTTT. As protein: CASSSSGRNTGELFF.

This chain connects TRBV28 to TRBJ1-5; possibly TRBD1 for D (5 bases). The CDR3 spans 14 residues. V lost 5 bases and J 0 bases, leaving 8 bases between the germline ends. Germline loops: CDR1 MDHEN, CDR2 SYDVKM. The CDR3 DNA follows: TGTGCCAGCAGTGGGGCATCTAGCAATCAGCCCCAGCATTTT. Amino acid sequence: CASSGASSNQPQHF. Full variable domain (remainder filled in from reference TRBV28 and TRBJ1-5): DVKVTQSSRYLVKRTGEKVFLECVQDMDHENMFWYRQDPGLGLRLIYFSYDVKMKEKGDIPEGYSVSREKKERFSLILESASTNQTSMYLCASSGASSNQPQHFGDGTRLSIL.

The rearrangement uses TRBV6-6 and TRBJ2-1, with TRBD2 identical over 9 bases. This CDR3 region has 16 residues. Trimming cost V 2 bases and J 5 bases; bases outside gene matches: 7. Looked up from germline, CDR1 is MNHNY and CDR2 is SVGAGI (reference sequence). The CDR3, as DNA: TGTGCCAGCAGTTACGGGACAAGCGGGAGGCACAATGAGCAGTTCTTC. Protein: CASSYGTSGRHNEQFF.

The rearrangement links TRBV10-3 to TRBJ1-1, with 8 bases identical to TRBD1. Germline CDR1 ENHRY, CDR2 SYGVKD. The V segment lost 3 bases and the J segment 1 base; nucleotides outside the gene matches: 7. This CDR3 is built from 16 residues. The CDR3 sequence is CAISDPIGQGNTEAFF. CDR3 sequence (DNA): TGTGCCATCAGTGACCCGATAGGACAGGGGAACACTGAAGCTTTCTTT.

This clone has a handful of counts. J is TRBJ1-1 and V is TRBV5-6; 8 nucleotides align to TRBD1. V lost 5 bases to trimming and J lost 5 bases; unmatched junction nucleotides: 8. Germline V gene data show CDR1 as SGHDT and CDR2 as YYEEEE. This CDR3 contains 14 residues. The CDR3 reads CASRAGQGRTEAFF. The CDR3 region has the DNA TGTGCCAGCAGGGCAGGACAGGGAAGGACTGAAGCTTTCTTT.

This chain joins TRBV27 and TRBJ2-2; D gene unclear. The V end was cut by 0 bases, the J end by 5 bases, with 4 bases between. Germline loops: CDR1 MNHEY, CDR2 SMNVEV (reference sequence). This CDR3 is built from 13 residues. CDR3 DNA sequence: TGTGCCAGCAGTTTATCCGGGACCGGGGAGCTGTTTTTT. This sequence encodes CASSLSGTGELFF.

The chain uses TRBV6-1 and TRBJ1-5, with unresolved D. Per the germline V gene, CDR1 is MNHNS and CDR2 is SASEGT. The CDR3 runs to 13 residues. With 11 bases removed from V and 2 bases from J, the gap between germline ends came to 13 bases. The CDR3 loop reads CALSRPGNQPQHF. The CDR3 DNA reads TGTGCCTTATCCCGTCCCGGCAATCAGCCCCAGCATTTT.

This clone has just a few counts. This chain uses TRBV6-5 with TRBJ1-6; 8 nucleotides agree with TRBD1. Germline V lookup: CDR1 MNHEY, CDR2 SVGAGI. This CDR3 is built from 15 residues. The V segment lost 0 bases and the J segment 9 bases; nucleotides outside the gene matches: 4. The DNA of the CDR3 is TGTGCCAGCAGTTACTCGACAGGGGTACGTTCACCCCTCCACTTT. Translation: CASSYSTGVRSPLHF.

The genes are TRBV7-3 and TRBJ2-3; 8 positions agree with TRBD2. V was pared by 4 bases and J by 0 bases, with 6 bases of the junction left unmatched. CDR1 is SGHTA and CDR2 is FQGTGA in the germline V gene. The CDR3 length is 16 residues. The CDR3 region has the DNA TGTGCCAGCAGCTGGCTAGGCGGGAGGAGCACAGATACGCAGTATTTT. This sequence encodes CASSWLGGRSTDTQYF.

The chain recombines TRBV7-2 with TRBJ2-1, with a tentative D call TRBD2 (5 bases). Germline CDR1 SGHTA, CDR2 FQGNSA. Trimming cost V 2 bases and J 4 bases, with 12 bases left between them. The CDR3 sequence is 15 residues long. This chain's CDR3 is CASSLSEVWYNEQFF. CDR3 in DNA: TGTGCCAGCAGCTTATCGGAGGTATGGTACAATGAGCAGTTCTTC.

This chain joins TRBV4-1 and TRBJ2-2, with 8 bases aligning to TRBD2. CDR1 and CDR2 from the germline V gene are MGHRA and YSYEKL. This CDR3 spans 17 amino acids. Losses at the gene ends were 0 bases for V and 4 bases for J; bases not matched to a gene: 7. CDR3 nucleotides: TGCGCCAGCAGCCAAGATCCCGGGGGGGGGCGCACCGGGGAGCTGTTTTTT. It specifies CASSQDPGGGRTGELFF.

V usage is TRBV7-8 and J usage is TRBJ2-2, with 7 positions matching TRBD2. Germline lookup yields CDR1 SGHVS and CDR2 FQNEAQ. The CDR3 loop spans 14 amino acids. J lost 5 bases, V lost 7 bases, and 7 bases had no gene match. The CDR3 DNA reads TGTGCCAGCACCGGCGGGAGTTTGACCGGGGAGCTGTTTTTT. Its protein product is CASTGGSLTGELFF. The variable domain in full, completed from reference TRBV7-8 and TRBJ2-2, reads GAGVSQSPRYKVAKRGQDVALRCDPISGHVSLFWYQQALGQGPEFLTYFQNEAQLDKSGLPSDRFFAERPEGSVSTLKIQRTQQEDSAVYLCASTGGSLTGELFFGEGSRLTVL.

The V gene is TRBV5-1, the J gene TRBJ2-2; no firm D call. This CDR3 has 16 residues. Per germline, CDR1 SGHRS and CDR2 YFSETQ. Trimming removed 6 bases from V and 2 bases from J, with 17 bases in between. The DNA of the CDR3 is TGCGCCAGCACGCTCGGGTCGGCTCGCAACACCGGGGAGCTGTTTTTT. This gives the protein CASTLGSARNTGELFF.